The 21 T cell receptor beta chains below were found in one sample sequenced in a study of blood T cell repertoires in COVID-19. Assay: immunoSEQ multiplex PCR; the TCRdb copy retains only in-frame clones and omits some. Among 120,000 to 150,000 clones listed, roughly 80% were seen once. The sequenced sample consisted of peripheral blood. These receptors all stem from a woman older than 75 in a cohort sampled during active or convalescent COVID-19.

The chain recombines TRBV7-9 with TRBJ1-1, with 8 positions matching TRBD1. Germline assignment: CDR1 SEHNR and CDR2 FQNEAQ (reference sequence). The ends lost 2 bases at V and 7 bases at J; junction bases unmatched: 3. The CDR3 loop spans 13 amino acids. CDR3 nucleotides: TGTGCCAGCAGCTTATCACAGGGGGGTGAAGCTTTCTTT. As protein: CASSLSQGGEAFF.

The CDR3 region is CASSPRTGNNEKLFF. Written as DNA, the CDR3 is TGTGCCAGCTCACCCCGGACAGGCAATAATGAAAAACTGTTTTTT. This sequence joins TRBV18 and TRBJ1-4, with 7 bases identical to TRBD1. This CDR3 comprises 15 residues. The germline gives CDR1 KGHSH, CDR2 LQKENI. The J segment lost 4 bases and the V segment lost 3 bases, leaving 5 bases of the junction unmatched.

This clone was detected a few times. DNA for the CDR3: TGTGCCAGCAGCGCGGAGACAGGCCATCAAGATCAGCCCCAGCATTTT. It specifies CASSAETGHQDQPQHF. The V call is TRBV7-9, the J call TRBJ1-5; TRBD1 is a possible D gene (6 bases). CDR1 SEHNR and CDR2 FQNEAQ come from the germline V gene (reference sequence). CDR3 length: 16 residues. V was trimmed by 5 bases and J by 5 bases, leaving 19 bases between them. Full variable domain (outside the CDR3, taken from reference TRBV7-9 and TRBJ1-5): DTGVSQNPRHKITKRGQNVTFRCDPISEHNRLYWYRQTLGQGPEFLTYFQNEAQLEKSRLLSDRFSAERPKGSFSTLEIQRTEQGDSAMYLCASSAETGHQDQPQHFGDGTRLSIL.

This clone was observed once. The chain recombines TRBV29-1 with TRBJ1-5, with D unclear. This CDR3 has 13 residues. Looked up from germline, CDR1 is SQVTM and CDR2 is ANQGSEA. Trimming shortened V by 4 bases and J by 2 bases, and 9 bases separated the two germline ends. CDR3 in amino acids: CSVVAGGNQPQHF. The CDR3 coding sequence is TGCAGCGTTGTGGCCGGGGGCAATCAGCCCCAGCATTTT.

The CDR3 DNA reads TGTGCCAGCAGCTTAGTACAGAAAGAGACCCAGTACTTC. It is translated as CASSLVQKETQYF. The chain carries TRBV7-2 and TRBJ2-5; D gene ambiguous. The CDR3 totals 13 residues. The V end lost 1 base, the J end lost 3 bases, and 6 bases lay between the germline ends. CDR1 is SGHTA, CDR2 FQGNSA, per germline.

The count of this clone is one. The V call is TRBV5-1, the J call TRBJ1-1, with TRBD1 matching 8 bases. The CDR3 totals 12 residues. The germline gives CDR1 SGHRS, CDR2 YFSETQ. The ends lost 5 bases at V and 5 bases at J; junction bases unmatched: 2. CDR3 DNA sequence: TGCGCCAGCAGTAACAGGGGGACTGAAGCTTTCTTT. Protein: CASSNRGTEAFF.

This clone has only a few counts. The chain carries TRBV4-1 and TRBJ1-3; 7 bases map to TRBD1. Germline lookup yields CDR1 MGHRA and CDR2 YSYEKL. Trimming at V came to 3 bases and at J to 3 bases, leaving 8 bases not matched to a gene. The CDR3 has 16 residues. The CDR3 DNA sequence: TGCGCCAGCAGCCACCTCGAGACAGGGTTTGGAAACACCATATATTTT. Protein sequence: CASSHLETGFGNTIYF.

This clone showed up just a few times. The rearrangement joins TRBV5-6 to TRBJ2-3; 7 bases align to TRBD2. The CDR3 is made up of 16 amino acids. CDR1 and CDR2 (germline): SGHDT, YYEEEE. Trimming took 0 bases from V and 2 from J; bases not matched to a gene: 6. The CDR3 DNA sequence: TGTGCCAGCAGCTTGGGGGGTGGGACTATCACAGATACGCAGTATTTT. Translating gives CASSLGGGTITDTQYF. The variable domain in full, completed from reference TRBV5-6 and TRBJ2-3, reads DAGVTQSPTHLIKTRGQQVTLRCSPKSGHDTVSWYQQALGQGPQFIFQYYEEEERQRGNFPDRFSGHQFPNYSSELNVNALLLGDSALYLCASSLGGGTITDTQYFGPGTRLTVL.

The V gene is TRBV6-6, the J gene TRBJ2-7; 8 nucleotides align to TRBD2. The CDR3 has 13 residues. The V segment lost 3 bases and the J segment 5 bases; nucleotides outside the gene matches: 3. Germline values: CDR1 MNHNY, CDR2 SVGAGI (reference sequence). This CDR3 is CASSYSGVDEQYV. The CDR3 nucleotides are TGTGCCAGCAGTTATAGCGGGGTGGACGAGCAGTACGTC.

This chain connects TRBV7-9 to TRBJ1-2; the match to TRBD1 covers 7 bases. CDR1 is SEHNR and CDR2 is FQNEAQ in the germline V gene (reference sequence). V gave up 5 bases and J gave up 3 bases; unmatched junction bases: 12. The CDR3 runs to 16 residues. CDR3 nucleotides: TGTGCCAGCAGCGCCACAGGGGTCACAGCTGACTATGGCTACACCTTC. Protein product: CASSATGVTADYGYTF.

The chain has TRBV9 and TRBJ1-1, with 8 bases that match TRBD1. The trim removed 5 bases at V and 3 bases at J, leaving 18 bases unmatched. The CDR3 length is 18 residues. CDR1 is SGDLS, CDR2 YYNGEE, per germline. The CDR3 loop reads CASRSLGTGAQGYTEAFF. CDR3 in DNA: TGTGCCAGCAGAAGTTTAGGGACAGGAGCTCAGGGGTACACTGAAGCTTTCTTT.

The chain uses TRBV5-1 and TRBJ1-2; tentative D call: TRBD1 (6 bases). The CDR3 loop spans 15 amino acids. Trimming removed 0 bases from V and 4 bases from J, with 13 bases in between. The germline V gene has CDR1 SGHRS and CDR2 YFSETQ. The CDR3 bases are TGCGCCAGCAGCTTGGCCCCAGGGGAGGGCTATGGCTACACCTTC. Amino acids: CASSLAPGEGYGYTF.

This clone occurred a few times. CDR3 sequence (DNA): TGTGCCAGCAGCTCGCTCAGGGTATGGGGCGGCTACACCTTC. Translation: CASSSLRVWGGYTF. The chain carries TRBV11-2 and TRBJ1-2, with TRBD1 as a possible D gene (5 bases). Germline V gene lookup returns CDR1 SGHAT and CDR2 FQNNGV. The CDR3 extends over 14 amino acids. V lost 4 bases and J 8 bases, leaving 17 bases between the germline ends.

The chain couples TRBV23-1 to TRBJ2-2; tentatively, D is TRBD1 (6 bases). TRBV23-1 is noted as an ORF with a role that remains uncertain. V lost 6 bases, J lost 0 bases, and 11 bases lay in between. The CDR3 is 15 residues long. The CDR3 region is CASRTGTTNTGELFF. The CDR3 region has the DNA TGCGCCAGCAGAACCGGGACAACGAACACCGGGGAGCTGTTTTTT.

V and J are TRBV7-9 and TRBJ2-3, with 8 bases that match TRBD1. The CDR3 loop spans 16 amino acids. J lost 6 bases, V lost 4 bases, and 12 bases had no gene match. Germline assignment: CDR1 SEHNR and CDR2 FQNEAQ (reference sequence). The CDR3, as DNA: TGTGCCAGCAGCTCCCTGGGGGGACAGGCGAGCGATACGCAGTATTTT. Translating gives CASSSLGGQASDTQYF.

This clone was detected only once. The gene calls are TRBV18 and TRBJ1-1; D perhaps matches TRBD1 (6 bases). Trimming removed 3 bases from V and 5 bases from J, with 16 bases in between. Per germline, CDR1 KGHSH and CDR2 LQKENI. The CDR3 length is 15 residues. CDR3 nucleotide sequence: TGTGCCAGCTCACCGGGAAACAGGGTACGGACTGAAGCTTTCTTT. It codes for CASSPGNRVRTEAFF.

The chain carries TRBV12-3 or TRBV12-4 and TRBJ2-1; D unclear. This CDR3 region has 13 residues. V was trimmed by 3 bases and J by 5 bases, leaving 8 bases between them. The CDR3 here is CASSLSSNNEQFF. DNA of the CDR3: TGTGCCAGCAGTTTGAGCTCGAACAATGAGCAGTTCTTC.

The chain has TRBV7-9 and TRBJ1-2; 7 bases line up with TRBD1. The junction had 10 bases not matched to a gene; V was cut back by 8 bases and J by 4 bases. Germline CDR1 is SEHNR and CDR2 is FQNEAQ (reference sequence). This CDR3 has 14 amino acids. This chain's CDR3 is CASLRTGGSYGYTF. DNA for the CDR3: TGTGCCAGCTTACGGACAGGAGGGTCCTATGGCTACACCTTC.

The chain links TRBV27 to TRBJ1-2; 10 bases match TRBD1. Unmatched junction bases numbered 9, after V lost 6 bases and J lost 5 bases. The CDR3 sequence is 15 residues long. CDR1 and CDR2 from the germline V gene are MNHEY and SMNVEV (reference sequence). For the CDR3, the DNA is TGTGCCAGCAGGCTAGGACAGGGGGGTGGGTATGGCTACACCTTC. Translated, it gives CASRLGQGGGYGYTF.

The chain uses TRBV15 and TRBJ2-1; 9 nucleotides align to TRBD2. V gave up 0 bases and J gave up 4 bases; unmatched junction bases: 7. This CDR3 has 17 amino acids. In germline, CDR1 is LNHNV, CDR2 YYDKDF (reference sequence). CDR3 bases: TGTGCCACCAGCAGAGATCGCCTAGCGGGGTGGTACAATGAGCAGTTCTTC. Amino acid sequence: CATSRDRLAGWYNEQFF.

The gene calls are TRBV7-9 and TRBJ1-2, with 7 positions matching TRBD1. This CDR3 comprises 13 residues. V shed 8 bases and J 6 bases; nucleotides not matched to a gene: 9. Germline values: CDR1 SEHNR, CDR2 FQNEAQ (reference sequence). The CDR3 reads CASLPGGRDGYTF. The DNA for the CDR3 is TGTGCCAGCTTACCAGGGGGGAGAGATGGCTACACCTTC.